One and the same sample provided the 22 T cell receptor beta chains below, sequenced in a study of blood T cell repertoires in COVID-19. The data were produced by immunoSEQ multiplex PCR, yet TCRdb's version contains in-frame clones alone and is incomplete. In the table there are tens of thousands of clones, around 88% of which are singletons. Material: peripheral blood. The receptors here all came from a woman older than 75 with active or convalescent COVID-19.

The rearrangement links TRBV9 to TRBJ1-2; 8 bases are shared with TRBD1. This CDR3 has 14 amino acids. Germline V lookup: CDR1 SGDLS, CDR2 YYNGEE. V was pared by 3 bases and J by 7 bases, with 8 bases of the junction left unmatched. Here the CDR3 reads CASSAGGSLGGYTF. For the CDR3, the DNA is TGTGCCAGCAGCGCAGGGGGCTCTTTGGGTGGCTACACCTTC.

This rearrangement joins TRBV6-6 to TRBJ1-5; D is unclear. Germline-derived CDR1 and CDR2 are MNHNY and SVGAGI (reference sequence). This CDR3 region has 14 residues. V gave up 3 bases and J gave up 3 bases, with 9 bases separating them. The CDR3 DNA sequence: TGTGCCAGCAGTTATAGCGGTGACAATCAGCCCCAGCATTTT. Translated: CASSYSGDNQPQHF.

This clone was counted a few times. This chain uses TRBV28 with TRBJ2-7, with D uncertain. The V gene lost 2 bases and the J gene lost 2 bases, with 13 bases spanning the gap. This CDR3 spans 15 amino acids. Germline V gene lookup returns CDR1 MDHEN and CDR2 SYDVKM. Here the CDR3 reads CASSLPSPRTYEQYF. The CDR3 nucleotides read TGTGCCAGCAGTTTACCTTCGCCGCGCACCTACGAGCAGTACTTC.

This chain uses TRBV18 with TRBJ2-2, with a possible D match to TRBD1 (6 bases). CDR1 is KGHSH, CDR2 LQKENI, per germline. CDR3 length equals 14 residues. V dropped 3 bases and J dropped 5 bases, with 10 bases sitting between them. CDR3 sequence: CASSPAGATGELFF. In nucleotides, the CDR3 is TGTGCCAGCTCACCGGCAGGGGCGACCGGGGAGCTGTTTTTT. Full variable domain (outside the CDR3, taken from reference TRBV18 and TRBJ2-2): NAGVMQNPRHLVRRRGQEARLRCSPMKGHSHVYWYRQLPEEGLKFMVYLQKENIIDESGMPKERFSAEFPKEGPSILRIQQVVRGDSAAYFCASSPAGATGELFFGEGSRLTVL.

This clone has only one observation. V usage is TRBV7-9 and J usage is TRBJ2-3; 10 bases match TRBD1. Germline V gene lookup returns CDR1 SEHNR and CDR2 FQNEAQ (reference sequence). The CDR3 runs 13 residues. V dropped 7 bases and J dropped 11; count of bases not matched to a gene: 9. The CDR3 here is CASTRQGAYGQYF. CDR3 bases: TGTGCCAGCACCAGACAGGGGGCCTATGGGCAGTATTTT.

The chain employs TRBV4-1 and TRBJ2-2; possibly TRBD1 for D (6 bases). Between the trimmed V and J ends, which lost 1 base and 6 bases, there was a span of 9 bases. CDR1 MGHRA and CDR2 YSYEKL come from the germline V gene. This CDR3 has 14 residues. The CDR3 sequence is CASSQGQVSGELFF. The CDR3, as DNA: TGCGCCAGCAGCCAAGGACAGGTATCCGGGGAGCTGTTTTTT.

The V call is TRBV25-1, the J call TRBJ2-7; a possible D gene is TRBD1 (6 bases). The CDR3 runs 12 residues. Germline V lookup: CDR1 MGHDK, CDR2 SYGVNS. Trimming stripped 5 bases from V and 4 bases from J, with 9 bases between. CDR3 nucleotide sequence: TGTGCCAGCAGTTCCACAGGGTACGAGCAGTACTTC. It translates to CASSSTGYEQYF.

The chain couples TRBV10-3 to TRBJ1-3; D call uncertain. The CDR3 has 12 residues. Germline values: CDR1 ENHRY, CDR2 SYGVKD. V was clipped by 5 bases and J by 4 bases, with 6 bases between them. CDR3 DNA sequence: TGTGCCATCAGTCGGTTAGGAAACACCATATATTTT. Protein: CAISRLGNTIYF.

The CDR3 spells CASSLGQAGETQYF. The CDR3 coding sequence is TGTGCCAGCAGCCTTGGACAGGCAGGAGAGACCCAGTACTTC. J is TRBJ2-5 and V is TRBV5-5, with 7 bases lining up with TRBD1. The CDR3 loop spans 14 amino acids. Trimming took 4 bases from V and 4 from J; bases not matched to a gene: 7. Germline-derived CDR1 and CDR2 are SGHKS and YYEKEE (reference sequence).

CDR3 in amino acids: CASRGLNTGELFF. The DNA for the CDR3 is TGTGCCAGCCGGGGACTGAACACCGGGGAGCTGTTTTTT. The V gene is TRBV6-5, the J gene TRBJ2-2; tentative D call: TRBD2 (6 bases). Germline V gene lookup returns CDR1 MNHEY and CDR2 SVGAGI. The germline V and J ends were trimmed by 8 bases and 1 base, with 8 bases remaining between them. This CDR3 is 13 amino acids long.

The chain is built from TRBV5-4 and TRBJ2-5; 12 nucleotides match TRBD2. Per germline, CDR1 SGHNT and CDR2 YYREEE (reference sequence). J lost 4 bases, V lost 1 base, and 2 bases had no gene match. This CDR3 is 15 amino acids long. The CDR3 bases are TGTGCCAGCAGCTTGCAACTAGCGGGAGGAGAGACCCAGTACTTC. It encodes CASSLQLAGGETQYF.

The chain recombines TRBV29-1 with TRBJ2-3, with 8 bases matching TRBD2. CDR1 SQVTM and CDR2 ANQGSEA come from the germline V gene. CDR3 length: 14 amino acids. The J segment lost 3 bases and the V segment lost 5 bases, leaving 7 bases of the junction unmatched. The CDR3 region has the DNA TGCAGCGTTTTGATAGCGGGAATTACAGATACGCAGTATTTT. Its protein is CSVLIAGITDTQYF.

V is TRBV18 and J is TRBJ2-1; 7 bases agree with TRBD1. The CDR3 is made up of 15 amino acids. Trimming took 3 bases from V and 0 from J; bases not matched to a gene: 2. Germline CDR1 is KGHSH and CDR2 is LQKENI. The chain's CDR3 is CASSPTGNSYNEQFF. Here the CDR3 DNA reads TGTGCCAGCTCACCGACAGGGAACTCCTACAATGAGCAGTTCTTC. The variable domain in full, completed from reference TRBV18 and TRBJ2-1, reads NAGVMQNPRHLVRRRGQEARLRCSPMKGHSHVYWYRQLPEEGLKFMVYLQKENIIDESGMPKERFSAEFPKEGPSILRIQQVVRGDSAAYFCASSPTGNSYNEQFFGPGTRLTVL.

The chain has TRBV2 and TRBJ1-1, with D perhaps TRBD1 (5 bases). V shed 3 bases and J shed 5 bases, with 10 bases lying between them. Germline CDR1 and CDR2: SNHLY and FYNNEI. This CDR3 contains 13 residues. The CDR3 sequence: CASSEQGVTEAFF. For the CDR3, the DNA is TGTGCCAGCAGTGAGCAGGGTGTAACTGAAGCTTTCTTT.

The CDR3 sequence is CASSLQGAGQETQYF. The CDR3 DNA reads as TGTGCCAGCAGCCTACAGGGAGCGGGGCAAGAGACCCAGTACTTC. The chain couples TRBV4-2 to TRBJ2-5; tentatively, D is TRBD2 (7 bases). Trimming shortened V by 4 bases and J by 2 bases, and 14 bases separated the two germline ends. CDR1 is LGHNA and CDR2 is YNFKEQ in the germline V gene. The length of the CDR3 is 15 residues.

This chain links TRBV5-6 with TRBJ2-1; maybe TRBD2 (5 bases). Germline assignment: CDR1 SGHDT and CDR2 YYEEEE. Between the trimmed V and J ends, which lost 2 bases and 5 bases, there was a span of 14 bases. This CDR3 is built from 15 residues. The CDR3 spells CASSFLGLSNNEQFF. CDR3 sequence (DNA): TGTGCCAGCAGCTTTCTCGGACTGTCAAACAATGAGCAGTTCTTC. Supplemented by reference TRBV5-6 and TRBJ2-1, the full variable domain reads DAGVTQSPTHLIKTRGQQVTLRCSPKSGHDTVSWYQQALGQGPQFIFQYYEEEERQRGNFPDRFSGHQFPNYSSELNVNALLLGDSALYLCASSFLGLSNNEQFFGPGTRLTVL.

The chain employs TRBV6-5 and TRBJ2-5; D may be TRBD2 (7 bases). V lost 2 bases and J 1 base, leaving 8 bases between the germline ends. Germline V gene lookup returns CDR1 MNHEY and CDR2 SVGAGI. The length of the CDR3 is 14 residues. This CDR3 reads CASSYGGAQETQYF. For the CDR3, the DNA is TGTGCCAGCAGTTACGGGGGGGCCCAAGAGACCCAGTACTTC.

This sequence joins TRBV15 and TRBJ2-1; D not resolved. The CDR3 has 13 amino acids. The V end was cut by 0 bases, the J end by 7 bases, with 7 bases between. CDR1 LNHNV and CDR2 YYDKDF come from the germline V gene (reference sequence). Here the CDR3 DNA reads TGTGCCACCAGCAGAGATCTCTCGAATGAGCAGTTCTTC. Residues: CATSRDLSNEQFF.

This clone has only one observation. The V call is TRBV24-1, the J call TRBJ2-3; D might be TRBD2 (6 bases). Germline values: CDR1 KGHDR, CDR2 SFDVKD. Deletions cut 3 bases from V and 3 bases from J, with 9 bases between. The CDR3 is 14 residues long. Written as DNA, the CDR3 is TGTGCCACCAGTGATCCCCGGGAGACAGATACGCAGTATTTT. Protein sequence: CATSDPRETDTQYF.

The rearrangement joins TRBV12-3 or TRBV12-4 to TRBJ1-5, with D unclear. V was shortened by 2 bases and J by 0 bases, with 2 bases between the two germline ends. The CDR3 has 13 residues. The CDR3 DNA follows: TGTGCCAGCAGTTTATATAGCAATCAGCCCCAGCATTTT. Translation gives CASSLYSNQPQHF.

This rearrangement joins TRBV19 to TRBJ1-4, with 8 bases aligning to TRBD1. The CDR3 is 17 amino acids. V was clipped by 0 bases and J by 3 bases; unmatched bases: 6. CDR1 is LNHDA and CDR2 is SQIVND in the germline V gene (reference sequence). Here the CDR3 DNA reads TGTGCCAGTAGTATAGATCCGGACAGGGTCGCTAATGAAAAACTGTTTTTT. Its translation: CASSIDPDRVANEKLFF.

The chain joins TRBV5-1 to TRBJ2-7, with 10 bases lining up with TRBD1. Germline V gene data show CDR1 as SGHRS and CDR2 as YFSETQ. Losses at the gene ends were 5 bases for V and 1 base for J; bases not matched to a gene: 6. The CDR3 runs to 15 residues. CDR3 in DNA: TGCGCCAGCAGTAGGACAGGGGGTACTTCCTACGAGCAGTACTTC. Residues: CASSRTGGTSYEQYF.